This TCR beta chain was sequenced for a study of cytomegalovirus exposure and HLA in healthy donors. Turning to the study itself: Clustering assigned about 79% of the roughly 380 genotyped donors to the Caucasian-associated ancestry cluster.

PCR involved 60 Vbeta and 13 Jbeta primers. Sequenced by immunoSEQ multiplex PCR; TCRdb stores in-frame clones only, minus some. The sample comprises about 100,000 clones, more than 75% of which are singletons, and roughly 0.71% rests with the top ten. V was cut by 3 bases and J by 3 bases, with 12 bases left in between. The CDR3 contains 16 residues. CDR1 MDHEN and CDR2 SYDVKM come from the germline V gene. Study results and limitations: Rarity marked most TCR sequences, yet some public TCRs occurred in many donors. Earlier analysis found most TCR beta V segments productive about 87% or about 30% of the time. Researchers reported that three CMV-associated chains were confirmed in vitro as CMV antigen-specific.

Notes on this clone: Its specificity is not known.

The source material was PBMCs. The clonotype was recovered from a woman aged 55 to 70 in good health and CMV-seronegative. This chain joins TRBV28 and TRBJ1-6; no clear D gene. The DNA for the CDR3 is TGTGCCAGCAGTTTCCCGTTTCGGGGCTATAATTCACCCCTCCACTTT. It translates to CASSFPFRGYNSPLHF.